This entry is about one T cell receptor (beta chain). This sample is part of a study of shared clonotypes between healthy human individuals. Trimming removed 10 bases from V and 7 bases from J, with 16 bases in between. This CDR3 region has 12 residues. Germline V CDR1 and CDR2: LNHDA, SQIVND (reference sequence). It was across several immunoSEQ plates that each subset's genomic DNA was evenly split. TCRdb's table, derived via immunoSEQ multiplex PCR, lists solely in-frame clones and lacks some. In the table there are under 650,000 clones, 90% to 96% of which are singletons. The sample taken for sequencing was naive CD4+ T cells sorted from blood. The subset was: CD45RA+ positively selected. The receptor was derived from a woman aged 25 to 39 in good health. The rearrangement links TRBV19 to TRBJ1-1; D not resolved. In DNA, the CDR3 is TGTGCCACCACGGGAGGAAGGATTGAAGCTTTCTTT. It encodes CATTGGRIEAFF.